This T cell receptor (beta chain) was identified in a study of early T cells in non-severe SARS-CoV-2 infection. Study at large: Sequencing used unsorted whole-blood bulk RNA, so chains lack pairing.

Tagging with unique molecular identifiers was applied to individual cDNA molecules. From the 5' RACE reads, TCRdb called clonotypes with MiXCR, one entry per CDR3 protein. The profile shows 60,000 to 85,000 distinct CDR3 sequences, roughly 16% of them singletons. CDR1 and CDR2 (germline): DFQATT, SNEGSKA (reference sequence). There are 16 residues in the CDR3. The junction had 10 bases not matched to a gene; V was cut back by 2 bases and J by 3 bases. The sample holds a few counts of this clonotype. The source of this sequence is an adult who was a healthcare worker with PCR-confirmed SARS-CoV-2 infection or an uninfected control (not recorded which). The sequenced material came from whole blood. V gene TRBV20-1 combines with J gene TRBJ2-7; 10 nucleotides match TRBD2. CDR3 amino acids: CSARSSSGGMIYEQYF. In DNA form, the CDR3 reads TGCAGTGCTAGATCCTCTAGCGGGGGAATGATCTACGAGCAGTACTTC.